These 20 T cell receptor beta chains originate from one sample sequenced in a study of control samples from healthy donors and cancer patients. TCRdb's copy holds only in-frame clones and misses some; the assay was immunoSEQ multiplex PCR. The sample records fewer than 300,000 clones, over 75% being singletons. The sample was PBMCs. Receptor source: an older woman with lung cancer.

In this sample, this clone turned up once. The rearrangement joins TRBV27 to TRBJ2-1, with D tentatively TRBD1 or TRBD2 (6 bases each). V lost 5 bases, J lost 4 bases, and 15 bases lay in between. Per the germline V gene, CDR1 is MNHEY and CDR2 is SMNVEV (reference sequence). The CDR3 has 15 residues. The CDR3 loop is CASSVQGGNYNEQFF. In nucleotides, the CDR3 is TGTGCCAGCAGTGTACAGGGAGGAAATTACAATGAGCAGTTCTTC.

Notes on this clone: Other nucleotide sequences in the sample specify the same CDR3. The CDR3 here is CASSSGQHNSPLHF. In DNA form, the CDR3 reads TGTGCCAGCAGCTCGGGACAACATAATTCACCCCTCCACTTT. The rearrangement joins TRBV3-1 (or the pseudogene TRBV3-2) to TRBJ1-6; possible D gene TRBD1, 6 bases. Per the germline V gene, CDR1 is LGHDT and CDR2 is YNNKEL (reference sequence). V was pared by 5 bases and J by 5 bases, with 10 bases between. The CDR3 is 14 amino acids.

The V and J genes are TRBV11-2 and TRBJ2-7; D is ambiguous. Germline-derived CDR1 and CDR2 are SGHAT and FQNNGV. V was pared by 2 bases and J by 4 bases, with 3 bases between. The CDR3 contains 11 residues. CDR3 in DNA: TGTGCCAGCAGCTTAATTTACGAGCAGTACTTC. This gives the protein CASSLIYEQYF. Variable domain in full (rest from reference TRBV11-2 and TRBJ2-7): EAGVAQSPRYKIIEKRQSVAFWCNPISGHATLYWYQQILGQGPKLLIQFQNNGVVDDSQLPKDRFSAERLKGVDSTLKIQPAKLEDSAVYLCASSLIYEQYFGPGTRLTVT.

This sequence joins TRBV5-1 and TRBJ2-1; 10 bases match TRBD2. Germline CDR1 reads SGHRS; CDR2 reads YFSETQ. J gave up 2 bases and V 2 bases, and 4 bases lay outside the gene matches. The CDR3 is made up of 16 amino acids. The CDR3 loop is CASSFSSGGPYNEQFF. The DNA for the CDR3 is TGCGCCAGCAGCTTCTCTAGCGGGGGACCCTACAATGAGCAGTTCTTC.

The chain combines TRBV5-1 with TRBJ1-2, with D possibly matching TRBD1 (6 bases). Germline-derived CDR1 and CDR2 are SGHRS and YFSETQ. V was trimmed by 2 bases and J by 8 bases, leaving 16 bases between them. The CDR3 has 14 residues. As DNA, the CDR3 is TGCGCCAGCAGCTTTGACCGGGGGCGGGGGGGCTACACCTTC. Its protein is CASSFDRGRGGYTF.

In regard to this clone: Other nucleotide sequences from this sample produce the same CDR3. The V call is TRBV7-9, the J call TRBJ2-1; 7 bases are shared with TRBD2. J was trimmed by 6 bases and V by 0 bases; bases with no gene match: 2. The CDR3 sequence is 14 residues long. Germline CDR1 SEHNR, CDR2 FQNEAQ (reference sequence). The CDR3 coding sequence is TGTGCCAGCAGCTTAGCGGGAGGGGCCAATGAGCAGTTCTTC. Translated: CASSLAGGANEQFF.

V gene TRBV9 combines with J gene TRBJ2-7; 7 nucleotides line up with TRBD1. The length of the CDR3 is 14 residues. Germline V CDR1 and CDR2: SGDLS, YYNGEE. Losses at the gene ends were 3 bases for V and 2 bases for J; bases not matched to a gene: 5. The CDR3 reads CASSAGQRAYEQYF. CDR3 in DNA: TGTGCCAGCAGCGCGGGACAGAGAGCCTACGAGCAGTACTTC. The complete variable domain, with remaining parts taken from reference TRBV9 and TRBJ2-7, reads DSGVTQTPKHLITATGQRVTLRCSPRSGDLSVYWYQQSLDQGLQFLIQYYNGEERAKGNILERFSAQQFPDLHSELNLSSLELGDSALYFCASSAGQRAYEQYFGPGTRLTVT.

This chain uses TRBV2 with TRBJ2-7, with D uncertain. This CDR3 has 13 residues. V was trimmed by 5 bases and J by 2 bases, leaving 10 bases between them. Per the germline V gene, CDR1 is SNHLY and CDR2 is FYNNEI. This CDR3 is CASSLGPAYEQYF. The CDR3 DNA sequence: TGTGCCAGCAGTCTAGGCCCCGCCTACGAGCAGTACTTC.

This sequence joins TRBV11-2 and TRBJ2-6; TRBD2 matches at 8 bases. V trimming: 5 bases; J trimming: 0 bases; junction bases outside the gene matches: 12. The germline gives CDR1 SGHAT, CDR2 FQNNGV. The CDR3 length is 19 residues. Written as DNA, the CDR3 is TGTGCCAGCAGCCCCGGGAGGGGCAGAACGATCTCTGGGGCCAACGTCCTGACTTTC. Encoded protein: CASSPGRGRTISGANVLTF. The entire variable domain, with the rest obtained from reference TRBV11-2 and TRBJ2-6, is as follows: EAGVAQSPRYKIIEKRQSVAFWCNPISGHATLYWYQQILGQGPKLLIQFQNNGVVDDSQLPKDRFSAERLKGVDSTLKIQPAKLEDSAVYLCASSPGRGRTISGANVLTFGAGSRLTVL.

This clone was observed a few times. The chain employs TRBV25-1 and TRBJ2-6, with D perhaps matching TRBD2 (5 bases). This CDR3 has 16 residues. V lost 2 bases to trimming and J lost 0 bases, with 8 bases between them. Germline lookup yields CDR1 MGHDK and CDR2 SYGVNS. The CDR3 DNA sequence: TGTGCCAGCAGTGAAGAGAGGGACTCTGGGGCCAACGTCCTGACTTTC. This codes for CASSEERDSGANVLTF.

The chain uses TRBV19 and TRBJ1-2; the D gene is possibly TRBD1 (5 bases). The V end was cut by 10 bases, the J end by 0 bases, with 15 bases between. Looked up from germline, CDR1 is LNHDA and CDR2 is SQIVND (reference sequence). The CDR3 length is 14 residues. The chain's CDR3 is CATNKGRTNYGYTF. The CDR3 coding sequence is TGTGCCACCAATAAGGGACGGACTAACTATGGCTACACCTTC.

The chain recombines TRBV19 with TRBJ2-7; D perhaps matches TRBD1 (5 bases). Trimming took off 6 bases at V and 0 bases at J, with 12 bases between the two ends. Per germline, CDR1 LNHDA and CDR2 SQIVND (reference sequence). The CDR3 runs 14 residues. The CDR3, as DNA: TGTGCCAGTAGCCAGGACACCACCTCCTACGAGCAGTACTTC. It encodes CASSQDTTSYEQYF. The full variable domain, in which reference TRBV19 and TRBJ2-7 provide the parts outside the CDR3, is DGGITQSPKYLFRKEGQNVTLSCEQNLNHDAMYWYRQDPGQGLRLIYYSQIVNDFQKGDIAEGYSVSREKKESFPLTVTSAQKNPTAFYLCASSQDTTSYEQYFGPGTRLTVT.

The chain joins TRBV5-1 to TRBJ1-4; 7 nucleotides match TRBD1. This CDR3 contains 15 residues. Germline values: CDR1 SGHRS, CDR2 YFSETQ. J was trimmed by 2 bases and V by 3 bases; bases with no gene match: 4. CDR3 sequence reads: CASSSRDSTNEKLFF. The CDR3 DNA follows: TGCGCCAGCAGCTCCCGGGACAGTACTAATGAAAAACTGTTTTTT.

This sequence joins TRBV19 and TRBJ2-1; TRBD1 matches at 8 bases. V was pared by 5 bases and J by 4 bases, with 7 bases of the junction left unmatched. CDR3 size: 15 residues. Per germline, CDR1 LNHDA and CDR2 SQIVND (reference sequence). Here the CDR3 reads CASSPTGGVYNEQFF. The DNA of the CDR3 is TGTGCCAGTAGTCCTACAGGGGGAGTATACAATGAGCAGTTCTTC.

This rearrangement joins TRBV15 to TRBJ2-2; 7 bases map to TRBD1. The CDR3 sequence is 14 residues long. Germline V gives CDR1 LNHNV, CDR2 YYDKDF (reference sequence). V shed 5 bases, J shed 7 bases, and the junction held 7 bases outside the gene matches. CDR3: CATSPDRVYGELFF. The CDR3 DNA sequence: TGTGCCACCAGCCCCGACAGGGTCTACGGGGAGCTGTTTTTT.

The chain links TRBV5-1 to TRBJ2-7; a possible D gene is TRBD2 (6 bases). V was cut by 1 base and J by 5 bases, with 13 bases left in between. The CDR3 has 14 residues. CDR1 and CDR2 (germline): SGHRS, YFSETQ. This chain's CDR3 is CASSLRLEGNEQYF. CDR3 DNA: TGCGCCAGCAGCTTGCGTTTGGAGGGCAACGAGCAGTACTTC.

The table lists this clone with a few counts. The genes are TRBV3-1 (or the pseudogene TRBV3-2) and TRBJ1-4; D is perhaps TRBD1 (5 bases). Germline CDR1 reads LGHDT; CDR2 reads YNNKEL (reference sequence). Trimming removed 0 bases at V and 7 bases at J, with 12 bases between. This CDR3 has 15 amino acids. The CDR3 coding sequence is TGTGCCAGCAGCCAAGACGGGGCGGGGCGTGAAAAACTGTTTTTT. This encodes CASSQDGAGREKLFF.

The J gene is TRBJ2-6, the V gene TRBV19, with D possibly matching TRBD2 (7 bases). Trimming removed 6 bases at V and 0 bases at J, with 24 bases between. The CDR3 runs 20 residues. Germline CDR1 reads LNHDA; CDR2 reads SQIVND (reference sequence). CDR3 nucleotide sequence: TGTGCCAGTAGACCCACGGGGGGCCTTGGGGGCCGCTCTGGGGCCAACGTCCTGACTTTC. It translates to CASRPTGGLGGRSGANVLTF. Based on the CDR3 plus reference TRBV19 and TRBJ2-6, the full variable domain is DGGITQSPKYLFRKEGQNVTLSCEQNLNHDAMYWYRQDPGQGLRLIYYSQIVNDFQKGDIAEGYSVSREKKESFPLTVTSAQKNPTAFYLCASRPTGGLGGRSGANVLTFGAGSRLTVL.

The gene calls are TRBV21-1 and TRBJ2-7; the table's D call TRBD1 went unverified against the DNA. TRBV21-1 corresponds to a pseudogene. This CDR3 region has 15 residues. The CDR3 DNA is TGTGCCAGCAGCAAAGAAAACAGGCGAGACTACGAGCAGTACTTC. It translates to CASSKENRRDYEQYF.

The chain employs TRBV27 and TRBJ1-6; D call uncertain. The CDR3 runs to 12 residues. Germline V gene sequence: CDR1 MNHEY, CDR2 SMNVEV (reference sequence). Trimming took 3 bases from V and 8 from J, leaving 5 bases between them. This CDR3 reads CASSFQDSPLHF. The CDR3 DNA reads as TGTGCCAGCAGTTTCCAGGATTCACCCCTCCACTTT.